Listed here are 30 T cell receptor beta chains from one sample, sequenced in a study of T cell repertoires in cytomegalovirus infection. TCRdb itself ran the reads through MiXCR, one entry per CDR3 protein. The table shows about 320,000 distinct CDR3 sequences, with 9.5% occurring only once. The sample comprised PBMCs. These receptors all come from a human donor in good health (CMV status not recorded). Some clones in this sample may be carry-over from other donors' samples.

The chain links TRBV19 to TRBJ2-1; no definite D call. This CDR3 is 13 amino acids long. Germline-derived CDR1 and CDR2 are LNHDA and SQIVND (reference sequence). Trimming left V 6 bases short and J 7 bases short, with 13 bases between. CDR3 bases: TGTGCCAGTAGCGAGGTACAAGGGAATGAGCAGTTCTTC. This codes for CASSEVQGNEQFF.

This clonotype was found many times. This sequence joins TRBV7-6 and TRBJ1-1, with D possibly TRBD1 on 5 matching bases. The length of the CDR3 is 13 residues. Trimming cost V 4 bases and J 2 bases, with 8 bases left between them. Germline V gene data show CDR1 as SGHVS and CDR2 as FNYEAQ. This CDR3 reads CASSSQGNTEAFF. Written as DNA, the CDR3 is TGTGCCAGCAGCTCTCAGGGTAACACTGAAGCTTTCTTT.

The chain carries TRBV9 and TRBJ2-5; D uncertain. This CDR3 has 13 amino acids. Germline CDR1 and CDR2: SGDLS and YYNGEE. Trimming took 3 bases from V and 5 from J, leaving 11 bases between them. The CDR3 DNA is TGTGCCAGCAGCGCCTTAGAGTGGGAGACCCAGTACTTC. This gives the protein CASSALEWETQYF.

This clonotype came up a few times. The rearrangement links TRBV6-9 to TRBJ2-1; 7 bases fit TRBD1. CDR1 MNHGY and CDR2 SVAAGI come from the germline V gene. The CDR3 contains 14 residues. The ends lost 6 bases at V and 8 bases at J; junction bases unmatched: 10. In DNA, the CDR3 is TGTGCCAGCAGGGGTACTGACAGGGAAGATGAGCAGTTCTTC. Translating it yields CASRGTDREDEQFF.

The chain combines TRBV11-2 with TRBJ2-3; TRBD2 might be the D (5 bases). Looked up from germline, CDR1 is SGHAT and CDR2 is FQNNGV. This CDR3 spans 14 amino acids. Trimming took 4 bases from V and 4 from J, leaving 12 bases between them. The CDR3 DNA reads TGTGCCAGCAGCTATACTAGTGACGCAGATACGCAGTATTTT. This translates into CASSYTSDADTQYF.

This clonotype was seen a few times. The CDR3 region has the DNA TGTGCCAGCAGAGACGGGACGGTGCAAACCGGGGAGCTGTTTTTT. This encodes CASRDGTVQTGELFF. This sequence joins TRBV6-5 and TRBJ2-2; either TRBD1 or TRBD2 may supply D (5 bases each). Germline V CDR1 and CDR2: MNHEY, SVGAGI. There are 15 residues in the CDR3. V lost 6 bases and J lost 5, with 16 bases in between.

This clonotype has ten or more counts. The rearrangement joins TRBV7-2 to TRBJ2-7, with 8 bases aligning to TRBD1. Germline V gene lookup returns CDR1 SGHTA and CDR2 FQGNSA. The CDR3 runs to 14 residues. The V segment lost 5 bases and the J segment 5 bases; nucleotides outside the gene matches: 8. CDR3 sequence: CASSDRQGSNEQYF. For the CDR3, the DNA is TGTGCCAGCAGCGACCGACAGGGGAGCAACGAGCAGTACTTC.

This clonotype was found many times. The rearrangement joins TRBV7-6 to TRBJ2-2; a possible D gene is TRBD1 (6 bases). Deletions cut 5 bases from V and 0 bases from J, with 13 bases between. Germline V gene lookup returns CDR1 SGHVS and CDR2 FNYEAQ. The CDR3 consists of 16 residues. CDR3 sequence: CASSGRTVTNTGELFF. CDR3 sequence (DNA): TGTGCCAGCAGCGGGCGGACAGTTACGAACACCGGGGAGCTGTTTTTT. The complete variable domain, with remaining parts taken from reference TRBV7-6 and TRBJ2-2, reads GAGVSQSPRYKVTKRGQDVALRCDPISGHVSLYWYRQALGQGPEFLTYFNYEAQQDKSGLPNDRFSAERPEGSISTLTIQRTEQRDSAMYRCASSGRTVTNTGELFFGEGSRLTVL.

Ten or more counts support this clonotype. The genes are TRBV28 and TRBJ2-3, with 8 bases matching TRBD2. The germline V gene has CDR1 MDHEN and CDR2 SYDVKM. CDR3 size: 14 residues. V lost 6 bases to trimming and J lost 3 bases; unmatched junction nucleotides: 5. For the CDR3, the DNA is TGTGCCAGCAGAAATAGCGGGAAAACAGATACGCAGTATTTT. It specifies CASRNSGKTDTQYF.

This clonotype showed up many times. The chain has TRBV6-1 and TRBJ1-1; D may be TRBD1 (5 bases). The CDR3 loop spans 12 amino acids. Per germline, CDR1 MNHNS and CDR2 SASEGT. The ends were cut back, 8 bases at V and 5 bases at J, with 12 bases in the middle. For the CDR3, the DNA is TGTGCCAGCCAATCTGGGGGGACTGAAGCTTTCTTT. Its translation: CASQSGGTEAFF.

This clonotype came up a few times. The CDR3 DNA reads TGTGCCACCAGCAGGGGTCGATCCACCGGGGAGCTGTTTTTT. It is translated as CATSRGRSTGELFF. The J gene is TRBJ2-2, the V gene TRBV15; unclear D gene. Trimming stripped 3 bases from V and 4 bases from J, with 9 bases between. This CDR3 has 14 residues. The germline gives CDR1 LNHNV, CDR2 YYDKDF (reference sequence).

This clonotype was picked up a small number of times. The chain is built from TRBV5-6 and TRBJ2-5; 7 bases match TRBD1. This CDR3 comprises 19 residues. J was trimmed by 7 bases and V by 3 bases; bases with no gene match: 24. CDR1 and CDR2 (germline): SGHDT, YYEEEE. CDR3 DNA sequence: TGTGCCAGCAGCTATTCTAAGGGTCCCCGGACAGGAAAATCGGGGACCCAGTACTTC. Its translation: CASSYSKGPRTGKSGTQYF.

This clonotype was picked up a small number of times. The rearrangement links TRBV19 to TRBJ1-4, with 7 nucleotides matching TRBD1. The germline gives CDR1 LNHDA, CDR2 SQIVND (reference sequence). After removal of 6 bases from V and 8 bases from J, the junction contained 6 bases not matched to a gene. The CDR3 has 13 amino acids. In DNA, the CDR3 is TGTGCCAGTAGGCCCGACAGGGTGGAAAAACTGTTTTTT. Translated, it gives CASRPDRVEKLFF.

This clonotype was counted at least ten times. The CDR3 is CASSSLAVYNEQFF. The CDR3 DNA is TGTGCCAGCAGTTCCCTAGCGGTCTACAATGAGCAGTTCTTC. This chain links TRBV6-2 or TRBV6-3 with TRBJ2-1, with 7 bases lining up with TRBD2. The germline CDR1 and CDR2 sequences are MNHEY and SVGEGT. This CDR3 is 14 amino acids long. Unmatched junction bases numbered 3, after V lost 4 bases and J lost 3 bases.

The chain couples TRBV14 to TRBJ1-2; 7 bases are a match to TRBD1. Per germline, CDR1 SGHDN and CDR2 FVKESK. V shed 4 bases and J 0 bases; nucleotides not matched to a gene: 5. The CDR3 extends over 15 amino acids. In DNA, the CDR3 is TGTGCCAGCAGCCGATGGACAGGAGCTAACTATGGCTACACCTTC. Translated, it gives CASSRWTGANYGYTF.

This clonotype was seen only a few times. V is TRBV6-5 and J is TRBJ2-7; possible D gene TRBD2, 5 bases. Germline V gives CDR1 MNHEY, CDR2 SVGAGI. Trimming removed 2 bases at V and 6 bases at J, with 11 bases between. The CDR3 loop spans 13 amino acids. The CDR3 DNA is TGTGCCAGCAGTTACCTTCGAGGAGGCGAGCAGTACTTC. This codes for CASSYLRGGEQYF.

V is TRBV27 and J is TRBJ2-3; 8 bases fit TRBD2. Germline V gene data show CDR1 as MNHEY and CDR2 as SMNVEV (reference sequence). With 2 bases clipped from V and 5 bases from J, the junction kept 9 bases outside the gene matches. The CDR3 runs 16 residues. This CDR3 reads CASSLPPRGGQDTQYF. CDR3 nucleotide sequence: TGTGCCAGCAGTTTACCCCCCCGGGGGGGCCAAGATACGCAGTATTTT.

A note on this clonotype: One base away lies a much larger clone, so this may be a sequencing read error. This chain joins TRBV20-1 and TRBJ1-1; 7 positions match TRBD1. Per germline, CDR1 DFQATT and CDR2 SNEGSKA (reference sequence). Germline trimming cut 5 bases from V and 6 bases from J; bases unmatched to any gene: 15. There are 15 residues in the CDR3. CDR3 sequence: CSAPDRAKGYAEAFF. DNA of the CDR3: TGCAGTGCTCCTGACAGGGCGAAGGGGTACGCTGAAGCTTTCTTT.

The chain combines TRBV7-9 with TRBJ1-5, with D unclear. Trimming pared 3 bases from V and 7 bases from J, leaving 7 bases between. The CDR3 length is 12 residues. Germline CDR1 is SEHNR and CDR2 is FQNEAQ (reference sequence). The CDR3 DNA reads TGTGCCAGCAGCTTCTCGTTACAGCCCCAGCATTTT. It specifies CASSFSLQPQHF.

The rearrangement uses TRBV6-2 or TRBV6-3 and TRBJ2-7, with 7 positions matching TRBD2. The germline CDR1 and CDR2 sequences are MNHEY and SVGEGT. This CDR3 has 13 residues. V shed 6 bases, J shed 3 bases, and the junction held 5 bases outside the gene matches. CDR3 DNA: TGTGCCAGCAGCCACGGCGGGGGCTACGAGCAGTACTTC. Translation gives CASSHGGGYEQYF.

CDR3 residues: CASSLNGDDEQFF. The CDR3 coding sequence is TGTGCCAGCAGCTTAAACGGGGACGATGAGCAGTTCTTC. The chain employs TRBV7-3 and TRBJ2-1, with D perhaps matching TRBD1 or TRBD2 (5 bases each). V gave up 1 base and J gave up 8 bases, with 9 bases separating them. CDR1 is SGHTA, CDR2 FQGTGA, per germline. CDR3 length: 13 amino acids.

The V gene is TRBV15, the J gene TRBJ1-2; D may be TRBD1 (6 bases). CDR1 and CDR2 from the germline V gene are LNHNV and YYDKDF (reference sequence). With 0 bases removed from V and 8 bases from J, the gap between germline ends came to 16 bases. The length of the CDR3 is 15 residues. CDR3 loop: CATSRDSGGGGGYTF. The CDR3 DNA reads TGTGCCACCAGCAGAGATAGTGGGGGCGGAGGAGGCTACACCTTC.

This clonotype was detected many times. The rearrangement links TRBV27 to TRBJ2-2; 11 positions agree with TRBD1. The CDR3 has 15 amino acids. Germline lookup yields CDR1 MNHEY and CDR2 SMNVEV (reference sequence). The V gene end was trimmed by 6 bases and the J gene end by 2 bases; junction bases not matched to a gene: 2. The DNA of the CDR3 is TGTGCCAGCAGGAGGACAGGGGGCAACACCGGGGAGCTGTTTTTT. Translated, it gives CASRRTGGNTGELFF.

In this sample, this clonotype turned up many times. The chain employs TRBV28 and TRBJ2-1; 9 bases align to TRBD2. The CDR3 totals 14 residues. Germline V lookup: CDR1 MDHEN, CDR2 SYDVKM. The V and J ends lost 7 bases and 7 bases, in that order; junction bases with no gene match: 8. CDR3 region: CASTLSGSRNEQFF. The CDR3 DNA reads TGTGCCAGCACTCTTAGCGGGAGTCGGAATGAGCAGTTCTTC.

This sequence joins TRBV7-9 and TRBJ2-1; D call uncertain. Germline CDR1 and CDR2: SEHNR and FQNEAQ (reference sequence). The CDR3 is made up of 12 amino acids. Trimming cost V 6 bases and J 6 bases, with 9 bases left between them. In DNA form, the CDR3 reads TGTGCCAGCAGTTTAATTAGCAATGAGCAGTTCTTC. Translated, it gives CASSLISNEQFF.

This clonotype was detected ten times or more. V is TRBV28 and J is TRBJ2-7; 13 nucleotides match TRBD2. Unmatched junction bases numbered 11, after V lost 5 bases and J lost 7 bases. Germline CDR1 and CDR2: MDHEN and SYDVKM. The CDR3 loop spans 16 amino acids. Here the CDR3 DNA reads TGTGCCAGCAGTCTGAGAGGGACTAGCGGGACTCGTGAGCAGTACTTC. This sequence encodes CASSLRGTSGTREQYF.

The table lists this clonotype with a few counts. The chain carries TRBV25-1 and TRBJ1-1; tentatively, D is TRBD1 (5 bases). Germline CDR1 is MGHDK and CDR2 is SYGVNS. The CDR3 runs to 14 residues. V lost 3 bases and J 1 base, leaving 9 bases between the germline ends. The CDR3 DNA is TGTGCCAGCAGTGACCTCCAGGGGAACACTGAAGCTTTCTTT. Translation: CASSDLQGNTEAFF.

The chain links TRBV19 to TRBJ2-1; D remains ambiguous. CDR3 size: 15 residues. Germline V gives CDR1 LNHDA, CDR2 SQIVND (reference sequence). Trimming removed 6 bases at V and 5 bases at J, with 17 bases between. CDR3 sequence reads: CASSLGSLGDNEQFF. In nucleotides, the CDR3 is TGTGCCAGTAGCTTGGGAAGTTTAGGCGACAATGAGCAGTTCTTC.

This clonotype came up a few times. The V and J genes are TRBV28 and TRBJ1-1; D is possibly TRBD1 (6 bases). V was pared by 3 bases and J by 5 bases, with 10 bases between. Germline CDR1 is MDHEN and CDR2 is SYDVKM. The CDR3 sequence is 13 residues long. The CDR3 region is CASSLPQGTEAFF. CDR3 nucleotides: TGTGCCAGCAGTTTGCCCCAGGGGACTGAAGCTTTCTTT.

This clonotype was observed a handful of times. The chain has TRBV6-6 and TRBJ2-2; D tentatively reads TRBD1 or TRBD2 (5 bases each). CDR1 and CDR2 from the germline V gene are MNHNY and SVGAGI (reference sequence). Trimming removed 7 bases from V and 1 base from J, with 13 bases in between. This CDR3 region has 15 residues. CDR3 sequence: CASKVGTENTGELFF. CDR3 coding DNA: TGTGCCAGCAAAGTAGGGACGGAGAACACCGGGGAGCTGTTTTTT.